These 15 T cell receptor beta chains were all obtained from the same sample, sequenced in a study of T cell changes during pregnancy in multiple sclerosis. Profiling relied on immunoSEQ multiplex PCR, and the TCRdb table lists in-frame clones only, not all of them. The sample holds 20,000 to 30,000 clones; about 88% are singletons and the top ten take around 0.74%. This material consisted of CD4+ T cells from peripheral blood mononuclear cells, taken in the first trimester of pregnancy. These receptors were obtained from a female donor in good health, enrolled as a control in a pregnancy study.

The V and J genes are TRBV2 and TRBJ1-6; D unresolved. CDR3 size: 9 residues. Germline V gene lookup returns CDR1 SNHLY and CDR2 FYNNEI. The V gene lost 6 bases and the J gene lost 14 bases, with 5 bases spanning the gap. The CDR3 reads CASRAALHF. DNA of the CDR3: TGTGCCAGCAGGGCGGCCCTCCACTTT.

The V call is TRBV11-3, the J call TRBJ2-1; TRBD1 matches at 7 bases. Germline trimming cut 0 bases from V and 1 base from J; bases unmatched to any gene: 0. Germline lookup yields CDR1 SGHNT and CDR2 YENEEA. The CDR3 has 15 residues. The CDR3, as DNA: TGTGCCAGCAGCTTAGAACAGGGGTCCTACAATGAGCAGTTCTTC. It encodes CASSLEQGSYNEQFF.

The V call is TRBV19, the J call TRBJ2-3, with 9 bases matching TRBD1. Germline lookup yields CDR1 LNHDA and CDR2 SQIVND (reference sequence). This CDR3 is 17 amino acids long. J lost 6 bases, V lost 4 bases, and 14 bases had no gene match. DNA of the CDR3: TGTGCCAGTAGTAAGGGACAGGGAACTAGTCGGGCGGATACGCAGTATTTT. Residues: CASSKGQGTSRADTQYF.

This chain connects TRBV19 to TRBJ1-5; TRBD1 agrees at 8 bases. The germline V gene has CDR1 LNHDA and CDR2 SQIVND (reference sequence). With 5 bases clipped from V and 5 bases from J, the junction kept 2 bases outside the gene matches. The CDR3 loop spans 13 amino acids. This chain's CDR3 is CASSDRGDQPQHF. The CDR3 nucleotides are TGTGCCAGTAGTGACAGGGGCGATCAGCCCCAGCATTTT.

The chain carries TRBV6-1 and TRBJ2-3, with 7 positions matching TRBD1. Germline loops: CDR1 MNHNS, CDR2 SASEGT. This CDR3 has 15 residues. The trim removed 9 bases at V and 0 bases at J, leaving 9 bases unmatched. The CDR3 DNA is TGTGCCAGTTCTACAGGGGCAGCGAGCACAGATACGCAGTATTTT. This gives the protein CASSTGAASTDTQYF.

The chain is built from TRBV28 and TRBJ1-1; maybe TRBD1 (5 bases). This CDR3 region has 15 residues. The V gene lost 2 bases and the J gene lost 1 base, with 11 bases spanning the gap. Germline V gene sequence: CDR1 MDHEN, CDR2 SYDVKM. The CDR3 DNA reads as TGTGCCAGCAGTTTAGGGGGACTCACGAACACTGAAGCTTTCTTT. Translated, it gives CASSLGGLTNTEAFF.

The chain recombines TRBV6-6 with TRBJ1-2; weak D call: TRBD1 (6 bases). The CDR3 sequence is 13 residues long. V was cut by 2 bases and J by 6 bases, with 10 bases left in between. CDR1 is MNHNY and CDR2 is SVGAGI in the germline V gene (reference sequence). In nucleotides, the CDR3 is TGTGCCAGCAGTTACGACAGGAGAAATGGCTACACCTTC. Translation: CASSYDRRNGYTF.

The V and J genes are TRBV10-3 and TRBJ1-2; 9 bases align to TRBD1. The germline gives CDR1 ENHRY, CDR2 SYGVKD. The CDR3 is 15 amino acids. The ends lost 4 bases at V and 4 bases at J; junction bases unmatched: 7. In DNA, the CDR3 is TGTGCCATCAGTGGGGGACAGGGTTTGGGCTATGGCTACACCTTC. It translates to CAISGGQGLGYGYTF.

CDR3 nucleotides: TGCAGCGTTGCCATAGACACCCAAACCACCATATATTTT. As protein: CSVAIDTQTTIYF. This sequence joins TRBV29-1 and TRBJ1-3; D ambiguous. Trimming cost V 4 bases and J 9 bases, with 16 bases left between them. The CDR3 covers 13 residues. Germline CDR1 reads SQVTM; CDR2 reads ANQGSEA.

J is TRBJ2-5 and V is TRBV14, with D perhaps matching TRBD2 (5 bases). The V end lost 1 base, the J end lost 1 base, and 13 bases lay between the germline ends. Germline V lookup: CDR1 SGHDN, CDR2 FVKESK. CDR3 length: 16 residues. The CDR3 DNA is TGTGCCAGCAGCCAAGCGGGTAGCGCAGCCCAAGAGACCCAGTACTTC. Its translation: CASSQAGSAAQETQYF. Full variable domain (missing parts from reference TRBV14 and TRBJ2-5): EAGVTQFPSHSVIEKGQTVTLRCDPISGHDNLYWYRRVMGKEIKFLLHFVKESKQDESGMPNNRFLAERTGGTYSTLKVQPAELEDSGVYFCASSQAGSAAQETQYFGPGTRLLVL.

The chain employs TRBV5-1 and TRBJ2-7; 9 bases align to TRBD1. The CDR3 has 16 residues. Germline V gives CDR1 SGHRS, CDR2 YFSETQ. V gave up 4 bases and J gave up 5 bases; unmatched junction bases: 13. CDR3 residues: CASSPLLGQGRNEQYF. The CDR3 nucleotides read TGCGCCAGCAGCCCGCTGCTCGGACAGGGGCGCAACGAGCAGTACTTC.

The chain links TRBV6-5 to TRBJ1-1, with a weak D call TRBD1 (5 bases). The germline V gene has CDR1 MNHEY and CDR2 SVGAGI. The CDR3 covers 16 residues. Trimming took off 0 bases at V and 0 bases at J, with 11 bases between the two ends. CDR3: CASSYSFSGVNTEAFF. CDR3 DNA: TGTGCCAGCAGTTACTCATTCTCGGGGGTGAACACTGAAGCTTTCTTT.

This clone was detected only once. The chain uses TRBV5-4 and TRBJ2-1; TRBD2 agrees at 8 bases. V lost 3 bases, J lost 6 bases, and 8 bases stayed unmatched. The germline gives CDR1 SGHNT, CDR2 YYREEE (reference sequence). This CDR3 has 15 residues. CDR3 bases: TGTGCCAGCAGCTCAGGACTAGCTCCCCTCAATGAGCAGTTCTTC. Translation gives CASSSGLAPLNEQFF.

This clone is a singleton in its sample. The chain recombines TRBV6-1 with TRBJ1-2; 7 nucleotides agree with TRBD1. The germline V gene has CDR1 MNHNS and CDR2 SASEGT. V lost 6 bases to trimming and J lost 8 bases; unmatched junction nucleotides: 12. This CDR3 is 14 amino acids long. The CDR3 coding sequence is TGTGCCAGCAGCCACCCCGGGACAGAGAGAGGCTACACCTTC. This codes for CASSHPGTERGYTF.

V gene TRBV5-1 combines with J gene TRBJ2-5; 14 nucleotides agree with TRBD2. The J segment lost 3 bases and the V segment lost 4 bases, leaving 5 bases of the junction unmatched. CDR1 SGHRS and CDR2 YFSETQ come from the germline V gene. The CDR3 sequence is 16 residues long. The CDR3 DNA reads TGCGCCAGCAGCCCCAGACTAGCGGGAGGGGAAGAGACCCAGTACTTC. Amino acid sequence: CASSPRLAGGEETQYF.